This TCR beta chain was recorded in a study of CD8 T cells in Susac syndrome. Roughly 0.45 to 1 ug RNA was reverse transcribed with random hexamers. The CDR3 of TCR beta was amplified by immunoSEQ multiplex PCR across 54 Vbeta and 13 Jbeta. MiXCR was run by TCRdb on the immunoSEQ multiplex PCR reads, yielding one entry per CDR3 protein. The sample consists of tens of thousands of distinct CDR3 sequences, approximately 94% of them appearing once. Study-level results: None of the CD4+ T cell repertoires in Susac syndrome showed clonal expansion.

This clonotype was observed a single time. What it binds is unknown. The source is a human donor with Susac syndrome. Sequencing used CD4+ T cells from PBMCs.

This CDR3 reads CASSQIPQTYNEQFF. The CDR3 DNA reads TGTGCCAGCAGCCAAATTCCACAAACTTACAATGAGCAGTTCTTC. The genes are TRBV14 and TRBJ2-1; D ambiguous. Per the germline V gene, CDR1 is SGHDN and CDR2 is FVKESK. The germline V and J ends were trimmed by 2 bases and 4 bases, with 12 bases remaining between them. CDR3 length: 15 residues. Filled out from reference TRBV14 and TRBJ2-1, the complete variable domain reads EAGVTQFPSHSVIEKGQTVTLRCDPISGHDNLYWYRRVMGKEIKFLLHFVKESKQDESGMPNNRFLAERTGGTYSTLKVQPAELEDSGVYFCASSQIPQTYNEQFFGPGTRLTVL.